The next 31 T cell receptor beta chains were all read from a single sample in a study of identical twins (dated by TCRdb to the mid-2010s). Library preparation was by 5' RACE. TCRdb names Illumina HiSeq 2000 as the instrument used. TCRdb trimmed the raw reads at Q25, called clones with MiXCR and kept productive beta chains. Merged by CDR3 protein, the rows form single entries marked with the most common genes and DNA. The sample yields about 890,000 distinct CDR3 sequences; 9% to 15% were counted once. The ten largest clones capture around 1.6% of the sample. This sample also appeared in a second study, on yellow fever vaccine responses in identical twins.

The sequenced sample was PBMCs. Source of these receptors: a woman between 18 and 29 years old in good health.

At least ten counts were recorded for this clonotype. The chain links TRBV5-1 to TRBJ2-3, with 11 bases matching TRBD2. The CDR3 totals 16 residues. Germline values: CDR1 SGHRS, CDR2 YFSETQ. Trimming cost V 4 bases and J 5 bases; bases outside gene matches: 9. CDR3 nucleotide sequence: TGCGCCAGCAGCCCCCTTAGCGGGGGGGCCGGAGATACGCAGTATTTT. Encoded protein: CASSPLSGGAGDTQYF.

J is TRBJ2-5 and V is TRBV20-1, with TRBD1 identical over 11 bases. In germline, CDR1 is DFQATT, CDR2 SNEGSKA (reference sequence). This CDR3 has 14 amino acids. Trimming removed 6 bases from V and 4 bases from J; junction bases left unmatched: 7. CDR3 DNA: TGCAGTGCGAGGGACAGGGGGTCTCTAGAGACCCAGTACTTC. Amino acids: CSARDRGSLETQYF.

This clonotype was detected a few times. A much bigger clone sits one base away, suggesting this may be a read error. The rearrangement joins TRBV2 to TRBJ2-5; D call uncertain. Deletions cut 6 bases from V and 5 bases from J, with 4 bases between. CDR3 length: 10 amino acids. The V gene's germline CDR1 is SNHLY and CDR2 FYNNEI. CDR3 protein: CASRAETQYF. The DNA of the CDR3 is TGTGCCAGCAGGGCGGAGACCCAGTACTTC.

The chain carries TRBV12-3 or TRBV12-4 and TRBJ1-2, with a tentative D call TRBD1 (5 bases). Trimming left V 3 bases short and J 1 base short, with 9 bases between. The length of the CDR3 is 14 residues. DNA of the CDR3: TGTGCCAGCAGTTTGGGACTTCTTAACTATGGCTACACCTTC. Residues: CASSLGLLNYGYTF.

This clonotype was detected only a few times. The chain combines TRBV28 with TRBJ2-1; the D gene is possibly TRBD2 (6 bases). Germline lookup yields CDR1 MDHEN and CDR2 SYDVKM. The length of the CDR3 is 15 residues. V was pared by 5 bases and J by 8 bases, with 19 bases between. The CDR3 region is CASSLASAQSDEQFF. CDR3 coding DNA: TGTGCCAGCAGTCTTGCTAGCGCCCAAAGCGATGAGCAGTTCTTC.

This chain joins TRBV13 and TRBJ2-7; TRBD2 is a possible D gene (5 bases). The V end was cut by 4 bases, the J end by 3 bases, with 13 bases between. Germline CDR1 PRHDT, CDR2 FYEKMQ (reference sequence). The CDR3 is 14 amino acids. In nucleotides, the CDR3 is TGTGCCAGCAGCTCGGGGAACAATCTCTACGAGCAGTACGTC. Its protein is CASSSGNNLYEQYV.

This clonotype was seen ten or more times. The rearrangement joins TRBV12-3 or TRBV12-4 to TRBJ1-6; 8 bases match TRBD1. V lost 5 bases to trimming and J lost 12 bases; unmatched junction nucleotides: 6. The CDR3 covers 13 residues. The CDR3: CASSTDRVLPLHF. CDR3 DNA: TGTGCCAGCAGTACGGACAGGGTTTTACCCCTCCACTTT.

The gene calls are TRBV3-1 and TRBJ2-6; 11 nucleotides line up with TRBD1. This CDR3 contains 19 residues. Unmatched junction bases numbered 9, after V lost 4 bases and J lost 1 base. Germline lookup yields CDR1 LGHDT and CDR2 YNNKEL (reference sequence). CDR3 amino acids: CASSRPGQGAFSGANVLTF. CDR3 bases: TGTGCCAGCAGCCGCCCAGGACAGGGGGCTTTTTCTGGGGCCAACGTCCTGACTTTC.

A few counts support this clonotype. The chain joins TRBV5-6 to TRBJ2-5, with D maybe TRBD1 (7 bases). V was pared by 1 base and J by 9 bases, with 28 bases between. The CDR3 runs to 18 residues. CDR1 SGHDT and CDR2 YYEEEE come from the germline V gene. CDR3 amino acids: CASSLKVDLPTGRWAQYF. The CDR3, as DNA: TGTGCCAGCAGCTTGAAGGTGGACCTCCCGACAGGGAGGTGGGCCCAGTACTTC.

The chain has TRBV27 and TRBJ1-1; D remains unclear. The CDR3 is made up of 14 amino acids. The V and J ends lost 4 bases and 4 bases respectively, with 13 bases between them. From germline, CDR1 is MNHEY and CDR2 SMNVEV (reference sequence). CDR3 nucleotide sequence: TGTGCCAGCAGTTCCCCCCTGGTGGGCACTGAAGCTTTCTTT. Translated: CASSSPLVGTEAFF.

In its sample, this clonotype was seen a few times. The V call is TRBV20-1, the J call TRBJ2-5; no clear D. Trimming took off 3 bases at V and 5 bases at J, with 19 bases between the two ends. The CDR3 spans 15 residues. Germline assignment: CDR1 DFQATT and CDR2 SNEGSKA (reference sequence). Written as DNA, the CDR3 is TGCAGTGCTAGTCCCGCAACTCGGTCCGGGGAGACCCAGTACTTC. This encodes CSASPATRSGETQYF.

The chain employs TRBV12-5 and TRBJ1-2; D is unresolved. Trimming took off 5 bases at V and 6 bases at J, with 16 bases between the two ends. Germline V gene lookup returns CDR1 LGHNT and CDR2 FRNRAP. The CDR3 runs 14 residues. CDR3 sequence: CASGSDRRSDGYTF. CDR3 DNA: TGTGCTAGTGGTAGTGACCGCAGAAGTGATGGCTACACCTTC.

The gene calls are TRBV24-1 and TRBJ1-1, with 8 bases that match TRBD1. Germline-derived CDR1 and CDR2 are KGHDR and SFDVKD. V was pared by 4 bases and J by 4 bases, with 7 bases of the junction left unmatched. This CDR3 is built from 15 residues. The CDR3 here is CATSDGQGGGTEAFF. The CDR3 DNA reads as TGTGCCACCAGTGACGGACAGGGTGGTGGCACTGAAGCTTTCTTT.

V and J are TRBV20-1 and TRBJ2-5; TRBD1 agrees at 8 bases. The V segment lost 1 base and the J segment 5 bases; nucleotides outside the gene matches: 6. The CDR3 is 14 residues long. Germline V gene data show CDR1 as DFQATT and CDR2 as SNEGSKA (reference sequence). The CDR3 bases are TGCAGTGCTAGAGGGCAGGGGGCGAGGGAGACCCAGTACTTC. This codes for CSARGQGARETQYF.

V gene TRBV27 combines with J gene TRBJ1-2; 8 nucleotides agree with TRBD1. J gave up 5 bases and V 6 bases, and 8 bases lay outside the gene matches. The CDR3 is made up of 14 amino acids. The V gene's germline CDR1 is MNHEY and CDR2 SMNVEV (reference sequence). The CDR3 loop reads CASSRTGSVYGYTF. The CDR3 DNA is TGTGCCAGCAGCAGGACAGGGTCGGTGTATGGCTACACCTTC.

This clonotype showed up just a few times. The genes are TRBV5-1 and TRBJ2-7, with D possibly matching TRBD1 (6 bases). Between the trimmed V and J ends, which lost 3 bases and 1 base, there was a span of 14 bases. The CDR3 length is 15 residues. Germline assignment: CDR1 SGHRS and CDR2 YFSETQ. CDR3 coding DNA: TGCGCCAGCAGCTGGTCCCAGGGGATTTCCTACGAGCAGTACTTC. Residues: CASSWSQGISYEQYF.

This clonotype was picked up a small number of times. J is TRBJ1-6 and V is TRBV5-1; 7 bases are a match to TRBD1. The CDR3 spans 16 residues. Germline-derived CDR1 and CDR2 are SGHRS and YFSETQ. The J segment lost 6 bases and the V segment lost 4 bases, leaving 10 bases of the junction unmatched. As DNA, the CDR3 is TGCGCCAGCAGCCCGCACGGGACAGACTTTAATTCACCCCTCCACTTT. It yields the protein CASSPHGTDFNSPLHF.

This chain links TRBV13 with TRBJ2-3, with TRBD1 as a possible D gene (6 bases). V was cut by 1 base and J by 5 bases, with 13 bases left in between. The CDR3 spans 15 residues. Germline assignment: CDR1 PRHDT and CDR2 FYEKMQ (reference sequence). The DNA of the CDR3 is TGTGCCAGCAGCTTAGTGGCAGGGGCCAGAGATACGCAGTATTTT. Protein product: CASSLVAGARDTQYF.

This chain uses TRBV4-1 with TRBJ1-1, with 7 bases aligning to TRBD1. J gave up 4 bases and V 6 bases, and 17 bases lay outside the gene matches. CDR3 length: 17 amino acids. Per germline, CDR1 MGHRA and CDR2 YSYEKL. DNA for the CDR3: TGCGCCAGCAGACGCACTCCGGGCAGGGGGGTAACCACTGAAGCTTTCTTT. This translates into CASRRTPGRGVTTEAFF.

The gene calls are TRBV27 and TRBJ1-6; TRBD1 aligns across 11 bases. Germline V gene lookup returns CDR1 MNHEY and CDR2 SMNVEV (reference sequence). The CDR3 consists of 14 residues. Trimming removed 6 bases from V and 13 bases from J; junction bases left unmatched: 8. CDR3 DNA: TGTGCCAGCAGAGCCGGGACAGGGGGAGTTCCCCTCCACTTT. Its translation: CASRAGTGGVPLHF.

This clonotype was seen a few times. The V gene is TRBV6-1, the J gene TRBJ2-1; 9 bases map to TRBD1. The CDR3 loop spans 15 amino acids. The trim removed 6 bases at V and 7 bases at J, leaving 10 bases unmatched. Germline V CDR1 and CDR2: MNHNS, SASEGT. In nucleotides, the CDR3 is TGTGCCAGCAGCCGGACAGGGGCGGAACGAAATGAGCAGTTCTTC. This codes for CASSRTGAERNEQFF.

This clonotype was recorded a few times. V is TRBV4-2 and J is TRBJ2-7; no reliable D call. V lost 3 bases, J lost 5 bases, and 17 bases lay in between. This CDR3 spans 15 amino acids. Germline CDR1 LGHNA, CDR2 YNFKEQ. CDR3 residues: CASSQGPTAYDEQYF. The CDR3 region has the DNA TGTGCCAGCAGCCAGGGTCCCACAGCCTACGACGAGCAGTACTTC.

This clonotype was recorded at least ten times. CDR3 nucleotides: TGTGCCATCAGTGAGGGACAGTACACTGAAGCTTTCTTT. It encodes CAISEGQYTEAFF. The genes are TRBV10-3 and TRBJ1-1, with D possibly TRBD1 on 6 matching bases. This CDR3 has 13 residues. The V gene lost 2 bases and the J gene lost 3 bases, with 7 bases spanning the gap. Looked up from germline, CDR1 is ENHRY and CDR2 is SYGVKD.

This clonotype was counted ten times or more. The chain has TRBV7-8 and TRBJ2-1, with D uncertain. Germline CDR1 reads SGHVS; CDR2 reads FQNEAQ. Trimming removed 1 base from V and 0 bases from J, with 13 bases in between. The CDR3 consists of 17 residues. CDR3 amino acids: CASSLGEFGSSYNEQFF. CDR3 nucleotide sequence: TGTGCCAGCAGCTTAGGTGAATTCGGTAGCTCCTACAATGAGCAGTTCTTC.

The chain is built from TRBV2 and TRBJ2-1; TRBD2 matches 8 bases. Germline-derived CDR1 and CDR2 are SNHLY and FYNNEI. With V trimmed by 7 bases and J by 5 bases, 13 bases remained unmatched. The CDR3 has 16 residues. CDR3 region: CASTLKSSGLDNEQFF. The CDR3 DNA sequence: TGTGCCAGCACCCTGAAGTCTAGCGGGTTAGACAATGAGCAGTTCTTC.

The gene calls are TRBV7-2 and TRBJ2-5; perhaps TRBD2 as D (6 bases). This CDR3 has 12 amino acids. Germline-derived CDR1 and CDR2 are SGHTA and FQGNSA. Trimming removed 1 base at V and 13 bases at J, with 13 bases between. The DNA for the CDR3 is TGTGCCAGCAGCTTAGTCGGGCTAGCGTCGTACTTC. Protein sequence: CASSLVGLASYF.

This clonotype was recorded a few times. The rearrangement joins TRBV29-1 to TRBJ2-2, with D uncertain. CDR1 is SQVTM, CDR2 ANQGSEA, per germline. The V gene lost 7 bases and the J gene lost 7 bases, with 10 bases spanning the gap. There are 11 residues in the CDR3. This CDR3 is CSGLVYGELFF. The CDR3 DNA reads as TGCAGCGGTCTAGTCTACGGGGAGCTGTTTTTT.

This sequence joins TRBV21-1 and TRBJ1-1; the table's D call TRBD1 went unverified against the DNA. TRBV21-1 is designated a pseudogene. This CDR3 comprises 13 residues. The CDR3 sequence is CASSVPGHTEAFF. DNA for the CDR3: TGTGCCAGCAGCGTTCCGGGCCACACTGAAGCTTTCTTT.

This clonotype has more than one count but fewer than ten. This rearrangement joins TRBV5-5 to TRBJ1-5; 9 nucleotides agree with TRBD1. This CDR3 has 16 amino acids. J gave up 1 base and V 0 bases, and 2 bases lay outside the gene matches. Germline V CDR1 and CDR2: SGHKS, YYEKEE (reference sequence). As DNA, the CDR3 is TGTGCCAGCAGCTTGGGACAGGGGGGAAGCAATCAGCCCCAGCATTTT. Encoded protein: CASSLGQGGSNQPQHF.

The sample holds many counts of this clonotype. The rearrangement links TRBV20-1 to TRBJ1-1, with D tentatively TRBD1 (5 bases). CDR3 length equals 11 residues. The germline V and J ends were trimmed by 5 bases and 4 bases, with 8 bases remaining between them. CDR1 and CDR2 from the germline V gene are DFQATT and SNEGSKA (reference sequence). CDR3: CSAGGGTEAFF. The CDR3, as DNA: TGCAGTGCTGGGGGGGGCACTGAAGCTTTCTTT.

This clonotype was detected only a few times. The CDR3 region is CASSLDSTQYF. CDR3 DNA: TGTGCCAGCAGCTTAGATTCGACCCAGTACTTC. The chain recombines TRBV7-9 with TRBJ2-5, with no clear D. This CDR3 is 11 amino acids long. The germline V and J ends were trimmed by 1 base and 7 bases, with 4 bases remaining between them. Per germline, CDR1 SEHNR and CDR2 FQNEAQ (reference sequence).